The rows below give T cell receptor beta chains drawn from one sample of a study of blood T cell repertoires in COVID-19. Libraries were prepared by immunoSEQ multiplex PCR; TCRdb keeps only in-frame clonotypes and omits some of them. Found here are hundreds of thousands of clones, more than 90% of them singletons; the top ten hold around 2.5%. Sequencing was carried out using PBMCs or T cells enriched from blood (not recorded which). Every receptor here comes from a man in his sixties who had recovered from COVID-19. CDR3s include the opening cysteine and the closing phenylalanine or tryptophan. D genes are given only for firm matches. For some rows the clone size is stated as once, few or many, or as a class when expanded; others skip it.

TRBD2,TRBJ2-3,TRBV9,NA,TGTGCCAGCAGCAGAGATCTAGCGGGAGGCACAGATACGCAGTATTTT,CASSRDLAGGTDTQYF
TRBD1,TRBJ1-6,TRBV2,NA,TGTGCCAGCAGTCGGGACAGCGGTTCACCCCTCCACTTT,CASSRDSGSPLHF
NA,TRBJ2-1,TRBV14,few,TGTGCCAGCAGCCTTGACCCCGAATCACCGGGAGTAATCTACAATGAGCAGTTCTTC,CASSLDPESPGVIYNEQFF
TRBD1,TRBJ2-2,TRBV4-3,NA,TGCGCCAGCAGACAAACGGGACAGTGGGGAAACACCGGGGAGCTGTTTTTT,CASRQTGQWGNTGELFF
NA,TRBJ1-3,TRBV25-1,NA,TGTGCCAGCAGTGAACGGGGCTCTGGAAACACCATATATTTT,CASSERGSGNTIYF
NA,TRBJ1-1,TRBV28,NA,TGTGCCAGCACCGGGACAATCGGGTACACTGAAGCTTTCTTT,CASTGTIGYTEAFF
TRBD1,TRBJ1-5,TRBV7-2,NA,TGTGCCAGCAGCTTAGGACAGGGGGCCTTTCAGCCCCAGCATTTT,CASSLGQGAFQPQHF
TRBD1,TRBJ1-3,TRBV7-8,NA,TGTGCCAGCAGCTTAGTCCCGGACAGGGGATTCGGAAACACCATATATTTT,CASSLVPDRGFGNTIYF
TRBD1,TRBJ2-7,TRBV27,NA,TGTGCCAGCAGTTTATCAGGGCCCGGGACAGGCTCCTACGAGCAGTACTTC,CASSLSGPGTGSYEQYF
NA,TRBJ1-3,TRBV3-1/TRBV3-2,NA,TGTGCCAGCAGCCAACCTGCCAGGGCTGGAAACACCATATATTTT,CASSQPARAGNTIYF
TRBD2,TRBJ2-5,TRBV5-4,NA,TGTGCCAGCAGCCCTACTAGCGGGGGAACGGAGACCCAGTACTTC,CASSPTSGGTETQYF
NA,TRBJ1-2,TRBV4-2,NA,TGTGCCAGCAGCGCAGCCAGTCCAGGGCCCTTCTATGGCTACACCTTC,CASSAASPGPFYGYTF
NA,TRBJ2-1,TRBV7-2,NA,TGTGCCAGCAGCTTAATGGGGGGGCCCTACAATGAGCAGTTCTTC,CASSLMGGPYNEQFF
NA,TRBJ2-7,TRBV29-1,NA,TGCAGCGTTGACGAGGGAACCTACGAGCAGTACTTC,CSVDEGTYEQYF
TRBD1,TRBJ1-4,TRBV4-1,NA,TGCGCCAGCAGCCGTGTGCTTCCGGGACAGGGTCTTGAAAAACTGTTTTTT,CASSRVLPGQGLEKLFF
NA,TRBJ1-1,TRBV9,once,TGTGCCAGCAGCGCCCACCAGGATAACACTGAAGCTTTCTTT,CASSAHQDNTEAFF
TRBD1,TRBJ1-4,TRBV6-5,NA,TGTGCCAGCAGTAGGGACAGGGCTTCTAATGAAAAACTGTTTTTT,CASSRDRASNEKLFF
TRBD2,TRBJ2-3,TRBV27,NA,TGTGCCAGCAGTTTATGGACTAGCGGGAAAGTTGATACGCAGTATTTT,CASSLWTSGKVDTQYF
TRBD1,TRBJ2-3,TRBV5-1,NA,TGCGCCAGCGGAAGGACAGGGGCGGCAGATACGCAGTATTTT,CASGRTGAADTQYF
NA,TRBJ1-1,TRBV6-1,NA,TGTGCCAGCAGTGAAATTAACGGTGAAGCTTTCTTT,CASSEINGEAFF
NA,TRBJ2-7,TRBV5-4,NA,TGTGCCAGCAGCCCTGTGACAGGAATGAACTACGAGCAGTACTTC,CASSPVTGMNYEQYF
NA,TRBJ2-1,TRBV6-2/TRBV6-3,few,TGTGCCAGCAGCACCACCGGGACAAAGCAGTTCTTC,CASSTTGTKQFF
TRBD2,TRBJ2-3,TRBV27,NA,TGTGCCAGCAGTTTATCGACTAGCGGGAGTCTGAAGGGTACGCAGTATTTT,CASSLSTSGSLKGTQYF
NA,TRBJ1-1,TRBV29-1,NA,TGCAGCGTGGGGGGGAGGAACACTGAAGCTTTCTTT,CSVGGRNTEAFF
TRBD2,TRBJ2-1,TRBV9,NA,TGTGCCAGCAGCGTAGCTGGGCTAGCGGGGACCTACTCCCACAATGAGCAGTTCTTC,CASSVAGLAGTYSHNEQFF
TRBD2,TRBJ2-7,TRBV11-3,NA,TGTGCCAGCAGCTTAGATACGGGACTAGCGGTCCTCTACGAGCAGTACTTC,CASSLDTGLAVLYEQYF
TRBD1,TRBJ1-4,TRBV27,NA,TGTGCCAGCAGACAGGGGGCTGTCGAAAAACTGTTTTTT,CASRQGAVEKLFF
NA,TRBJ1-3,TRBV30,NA,TGTGCCTGGAGCGGCGGGGGAAACACCATATATTTT,CAWSGGGNTIYF
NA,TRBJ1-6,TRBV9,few,TGTGCCAGCAGCGCGCAAGGGGATCTTTCACCCCTCCACTTT,CASSAQGDLSPLHF
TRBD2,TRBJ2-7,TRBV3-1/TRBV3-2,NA,TGTGCCAGCAGCCCCCTTGCGGGAGCCTACGAGCAGTACTTC,CASSPLAGAYEQYF
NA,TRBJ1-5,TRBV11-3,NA,TGTGCCAGCAGCTTAGAGGTGGGCCAGCCCCAGCATTTT,CASSLEVGQPQHF
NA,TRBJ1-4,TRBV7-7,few,TGTGCTAGCAGCTTAGTTCAGCACCCCGGGAGAAAACTGTTTTTT,CASSLVQHPGRKLFF
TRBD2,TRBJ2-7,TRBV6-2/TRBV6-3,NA,TGTGCCAGCAGTTACTCGTTGCGGGGGGGCTCCTACGAGCAGTACTTC,CASSYSLRGGSYEQYF
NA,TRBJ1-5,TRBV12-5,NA,TGTGCTAGTGGTCCGGTCACCGATCAGCCCCAGCATTTT,CASGPVTDQPQHF
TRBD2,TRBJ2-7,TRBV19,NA,TGTGCCAGTAGCGGACTAGCGGACCCCTACGAGCAGTACTTC,CASSGLADPYEQYF